Listed here is a single T cell receptor beta chain. Repertoires were generated with immunoSEQ multiplex PCR, while TCRdb's copy carries only in-frame clones and drops some. The sample contains 200,000 to 300,000 clones, more than 75% of which appear only once. This sample is drawn from a study of blood T cell repertoires in COVID-19. In the study overall: Acute-phase and convalescent COVID-19 samples originated in the United States, Italy and Spain. PBMCs, B-cell-depleted T cells, or T cells were the source of the cDNA or gDNA that made up the material.

The CDR3 sequence is 14 residues long. V dropped 5 bases and J dropped 8; count of bases not matched to a gene: 8. Germline V CDR1 and CDR2: MNHEY, SVGAGI. The specimen was peripheral blood. J is TRBJ2-1 and V is TRBV6-5; 8 bases match TRBD1. The source of this sequence is a woman between 50 and 59 years old with acute or convalescent COVID-19. CDR3 sequence reads: CASSPGQARHEQFF. The CDR3, as DNA: TGTGCCAGCAGTCCGGGACAGGCCCGCCATGAGCAGTTCTTC.